One and the same sample provided the 25 T cell receptor beta chains below, sequenced in a study of shared clonotypes between healthy human individuals. The method was immunoSEQ multiplex PCR; TCRdb's version includes in-frame clones alone and lacks a portion of them. The sample shows more than 450,000 clones, less than 85% of them seen only once. Source material: PBMCs. All receptors come from a woman aged 35 to 49 in good health. Some clones in this sample may be carry-over from other donors' samples.

J is TRBJ1-2 and V is TRBV2; TRBD1 agrees at 8 bases. Germline V CDR1 and CDR2: SNHLY, FYNNEI. The CDR3 loop spans 12 amino acids. The J segment lost 6 bases and the V segment lost 8 bases, leaving 5 bases of the junction unmatched. The CDR3 region is CASRMTGDGYTF. Here the CDR3 DNA reads TGTGCCAGCCGGATGACAGGGGATGGCTACACCTTC. The complete variable domain, with remaining parts taken from reference TRBV2 and TRBJ1-2, reads EPEVTQTPSHQVTQMGQEVILRCVPISNHLYFYWYRQILGQKVEFLVSFYNNEISEKSEIFDDQFSVERPDGSNFTLKIRSTKLEDSAMYFCASRMTGDGYTFGSGTRLTVV.

This chain uses TRBV19 with TRBJ1-2; D is perhaps TRBD1 (6 bases). Germline loops: CDR1 LNHDA, CDR2 SQIVND (reference sequence). This CDR3 is built from 13 residues. Trimming cost V 8 bases and J 3 bases, with 13 bases left between them. CDR3 protein: CASYDRYYYGYTF. The CDR3, as DNA: TGTGCCAGTTATGACAGGTACTACTATGGCTACACCTTC.

Concerning this clone: At one end the junction does not follow the germline gene, possibly because of a read error. This chain links TRBV7-2 with TRBJ2-1; 7 nucleotides line up with TRBD2. This CDR3 is built from 17 residues. The germline gives CDR1 SGHTA, CDR2 FQGNSA. The CDR3 loop is CASSLDWAGASLGEQFF. The CDR3 DNA reads TGTGCCAGCAGTTTAGATTGGGCGGGAGCTAGTTTAGGGGAGCAGTTCTTC.

The chain is built from TRBV30 and TRBJ2-1, with 9 positions matching TRBD2. CDR3 length equals 16 residues. Per germline, CDR1 GTSNPN and CDR2 SVGIG (reference sequence). After removal of 0 bases from V and 4 bases from J, the junction contained 7 bases not matched to a gene. The CDR3 DNA sequence: TGTGCCTGGAGTGTGGGCGGGAGCGGGGGGTACAATGAGCAGTTCTTC. As protein: CAWSVGGSGGYNEQFF.

This clone came up once. The chain carries TRBV19 and TRBJ1-2, with D possibly being TRBD1 (6 bases). CDR1 LNHDA and CDR2 SQIVND come from the germline V gene (reference sequence). The CDR3 is 14 amino acids. V lost 8 bases and J lost 2, with 15 bases in between. In DNA, the CDR3 is TGTGCCAGTCGAAGGACAGAAGTCAACTATGGCTACACCTTC. It translates to CASRRTEVNYGYTF.

J is TRBJ1-5 and V is TRBV21-1. TRBV21-1 is designated a pseudogene. The CDR3 runs to 15 residues. The CDR3 DNA reads as TGTGCCAGCAGCCAAAGGGGGGGCAGAAATCAGCCCCAGCATTTT. Translation gives CASSQRGGRNQPQHF.

The rearrangement links TRBV27 to TRBJ2-7, with 7 bases identical to TRBD1. The ends lost 5 bases at V and 3 bases at J; junction bases unmatched: 7. Germline values: CDR1 MNHEY, CDR2 SMNVEV (reference sequence). CDR3 length: 14 residues. CDR3 loop: CASSQGDSFYEQYF. The CDR3 DNA reads TGTGCCAGCAGTCAGGGGGACAGCTTCTACGAGCAGTACTTC.

This chain joins TRBV18 and TRBJ2-1; TRBD2 is a possible D gene (5 bases). Trimming removed 3 bases at V and 0 bases at J, with 15 bases between. Per germline, CDR1 KGHSH and CDR2 LQKENI. The CDR3 is 17 amino acids. CDR3 sequence (DNA): TGTGCCAGCTCACCCTCGACTGGACTCAGCTCCTACAATGAGCAGTTCTTC. Amino acid sequence: CASSPSTGLSSYNEQFF.

This clone was detected only once. The CDR3 region is CASSFPGSTNEQFF. CDR3 nucleotides: TGTGCCAGCAGTTTCCCCGGGAGTACCAATGAGCAGTTCTTC. The rearrangement links TRBV27 to TRBJ2-1; the D gene is possibly TRBD2 (6 bases). The CDR3 totals 14 residues. Germline CDR1 and CDR2: MNHEY and SMNVEV (reference sequence). With 3 bases removed from V and 6 bases from J, the gap between germline ends came to 12 bases.

The chain recombines TRBV19 with TRBJ2-7; 8 bases match TRBD1. Germline CDR1 and CDR2: LNHDA and SQIVND (reference sequence). The CDR3 is 14 residues long. V trimming: 7 bases; J trimming: 2 bases; junction bases outside the gene matches: 7. CDR3 loop: CASTPEDRAYEQYF. In DNA form, the CDR3 reads TGTGCCAGTACCCCAGAGGACAGGGCCTACGAGCAGTACTTC.

The sample holds one count of this clone. The genes are TRBV15 and TRBJ2-6; the D gene is possibly TRBD1 (5 bases). Trimming shortened V by 3 bases and J by 0 bases, and 6 bases separated the two germline ends. The CDR3 consists of 15 residues. CDR1 LNHNV and CDR2 YYDKDF come from the germline V gene (reference sequence). Here the CDR3 DNA reads TGTGCCACCAGCAGGACAGTCTCTGGGGCCAACGTCCTGACTTTC. Encoded protein: CATSRTVSGANVLTF. The whole variable domain, remainder taken from reference TRBV15 and TRBJ2-6, is DAMVIQNPRYQVTQFGKPVTLSCSQTLNHNVMYWYQQKSSQAPKLLFHYYDKDFNNEADTPDNFQSRRPNTSFCFLDIRSPGLGDTAMYLCATSRTVSGANVLTFGAGSRLTVL.

This chain joins TRBV6-5 and TRBJ2-5; D possibly corresponds to TRBD1 (5 bases). Germline CDR1 is MNHEY and CDR2 is SVGAGI. The CDR3 is 11 residues long. The V and J ends lost 8 bases and 8 bases respectively, with 12 bases between them. The CDR3 loop is CASVGPYTQYF. Here the CDR3 DNA reads TGTGCCAGCGTGGGGCCCTATACCCAGTACTTC.

The J gene is TRBJ2-6, the V gene TRBV28; TRBD1 agrees at 7 bases. The trim removed 6 bases at V and 2 bases at J, leaving 4 bases unmatched. The CDR3 is 15 residues long. Per germline, CDR1 MDHEN and CDR2 SYDVKM. Here the CDR3 reads CASRVTGAGANVLTF. The CDR3 bases are TGTGCCAGCAGAGTTACAGGGGCTGGGGCCAACGTCCTGACTTTC.

The gene calls are TRBV6-5 and TRBJ1-3, with D tentatively TRBD1 (5 bases). The germline V and J ends were trimmed by 8 bases and 0 bases, with 11 bases remaining between them. The CDR3 covers 14 residues. Per germline, CDR1 MNHEY and CDR2 SVGAGI. This CDR3 reads CASQEGFSGNTIYF. In DNA, the CDR3 is TGTGCCAGCCAAGAGGGGTTCTCTGGAAACACCATATATTTT.

The chain has TRBV11-2 and TRBJ2-1; 10 bases are a match to TRBD2. Unmatched junction bases numbered 8, after V lost 0 bases and J lost 9 bases. CDR3 length: 16 residues. The germline V gene has CDR1 SGHAT and CDR2 FQNNGV. The CDR3 here is CASSLDLGASGGEQFF. CDR3 bases: TGTGCCAGCAGCTTAGATTTGGGGGCTAGCGGGGGTGAGCAGTTCTTC.

On this clone: Distinct nucleotide sequences in the sample also encode this CDR3. The J gene is TRBJ2-7, the V gene TRBV18; 8 bases are shared with TRBD1. V was clipped by 2 bases and J by 0 bases; unmatched bases: 3. Germline V gives CDR1 KGHSH, CDR2 LQKENI. The CDR3 is 15 residues long. CDR3 sequence reads: CASSPGQGTSYEQYF. The CDR3 coding sequence is TGTGCCAGCTCACCAGGACAGGGAACCTCCTACGAGCAGTACTTC.

The chain recombines TRBV2 with TRBJ1-1; 9 bases match TRBD1. V trimming: 6 bases; J trimming: 7 bases; junction bases outside the gene matches: 18. The germline CDR1 and CDR2 sequences are SNHLY and FYNNEI. The CDR3 covers 17 residues. The CDR3 region is CASRGLGTGGAEHEAFF. The CDR3 bases are TGTGCCAGCAGGGGGTTGGGCACAGGGGGCGCCGAGCATGAAGCTTTCTTT.

The chain has TRBV5-1 and TRBJ2-3; 8 bases line up with TRBD1. This CDR3 has 13 residues. Germline V gene sequence: CDR1 SGHRS, CDR2 YFSETQ. J was trimmed by 10 bases and V by 4 bases; bases with no gene match: 8. CDR3 in amino acids: CASSPGDRGAQYF. The CDR3, as DNA: TGCGCCAGCAGCCCAGGCGACAGGGGTGCGCAGTATTTT.

The V gene is TRBV18, the J gene TRBJ2-1; 9 bases match TRBD2. CDR3 length: 14 amino acids. The germline CDR1 and CDR2 sequences are KGHSH and LQKENI. V lost 8 bases to trimming and J lost 6 bases; unmatched junction nucleotides: 8. CDR3: CASRVAGVVNEQFF. The CDR3 bases are TGTGCCAGCCGTGTAGCGGGAGTAGTCAATGAGCAGTTCTTC.

V gene TRBV7-9 combines with J gene TRBJ1-2; TRBD1 matches 9 bases. Germline V gives CDR1 SEHNR, CDR2 FQNEAQ (reference sequence). J lost 7 bases, V lost 4 bases, and 7 bases had no gene match. The CDR3 has 14 amino acids. The CDR3 DNA is TGTGCCAGCAGCTCCACAGGGGGCTCGGGTGGCTACACCTTC. The encoded protein is CASSSTGGSGGYTF.

This clone was detected only once. The chain links TRBV11-2 to TRBJ2-3, with 9 bases lining up with TRBD1. The junction had 2 bases not matched to a gene; V was cut back by 0 bases and J by 4 bases. There are 15 residues in the CDR3. Germline-derived CDR1 and CDR2 are SGHAT and FQNNGV. CDR3 DNA sequence: TGTGCCAGCAGCTTAGAACGGACAGGGGCAGATACGCAGTATTTT. Protein sequence: CASSLERTGADTQYF.

This clone was recorded once. The chain couples TRBV5-4 to TRBJ2-5; D uncertain. The germline V and J ends were trimmed by 2 bases and 4 bases, with 3 bases remaining between them. CDR1 is SGHNT and CDR2 is YYREEE in the germline V gene (reference sequence). The CDR3 spans 11 residues. CDR3 DNA: TGTGCCAGCAGCTTTGGAGAGACCCAGTACTTC. Protein: CASSFGETQYF. The whole variable domain, remainder taken from reference TRBV5-4 and TRBJ2-5, is ETGVTQSPTHLIKTRGQQVTLRCSSQSGHNTVSWYQQALGQGPQFIFQYYREEENGRGNFPPRFSGLQFPNYSSELNVNALELDDSALYLCASSFGETQYFGPGTRLLVL.

This clone was found once. Sequence at one end of the junction differs from germline and may be a read error. The chain uses TRBV23-1 and TRBJ2-7; D not certain. TRBV23-1 is filed as an ORF, its function uncertain. CDR3 length: 11 amino acids. The CDR3 DNA follows: TGCGCCAGCAGTCAATCGAAGAGGTACCCCTTC. Translation gives CASSQSKRYPF.

This chain joins TRBV15 and TRBJ1-2, with 8 bases lining up with TRBD1. Losses at the gene ends were 0 bases for V and 7 bases for J; bases not matched to a gene: 13. The germline gives CDR1 LNHNV, CDR2 YYDKDF (reference sequence). The CDR3 loop spans 17 amino acids. The CDR3 here is CATSRDLGAGGEVGYTF. The CDR3 nucleotides are TGTGCCACCAGCAGAGATCTAGGGGCAGGGGGCGAGGTTGGCTACACCTTC.

The CDR3 nucleotides are TGCAGCGTTCTGGGCCGAACTTCGAACACCGGGGAGCTGTTTTTT. Translating it yields CSVLGRTSNTGELFF. The gene calls are TRBV29-1 and TRBJ2-2; D is undetermined. Germline values: CDR1 SQVTM, CDR2 ANQGSEA. The V and J ends lost 5 bases and 0 bases respectively, with 13 bases between them. The CDR3 sequence is 15 residues long.